A selection of T cell receptor beta chains follows, all from one sample in a study of control samples from healthy donors and cancer patients. Sequencing was performed with immunoSEQ multiplex PCR; in TCRdb, only in-frame clones are kept and a portion is missing. The sample contains roughly 100,000 clones, 90% to 95% of which appear only once. The source material was blood. The origin of the receptors is a woman in her 30s in good health. CDR3s include the opening cysteine and the closing phenylalanine or tryptophan. D genes are given only for firm matches. Clone size is given for some rows only: seen once, a few or many times, or a class if the clone is expanded.

J gene	CDR3 length	clone size	V gene	D gene	CDR3 DNA	CDR3 protein
TRBJ1-6	13	once	TRBV12-3/TRBV12-4	.	TGTGCCAGCAGTTTTTACGGGGATTCACCCCTCCACTTT	CASSFYGDSPLHF
TRBJ1-2	14	.	TRBV5-1	.	TGCGCCAGCAGCGAGGAACGGCCGACCCATGGCTACACCTTC	CASSEERPTHGYTF
TRBJ1-1	14	.	TRBV5-1	.	TGCGCCAGCAGCTCGACCCAGGCGAACACTGAAGCTTTCTTT	CASSSTQANTEAFF
TRBJ2-3	13	.	TRBV9	.	TGTGCCAGCAGCGCTCCAGGCACAGATACGCAGTATTTT	CASSAPGTDTQYF
TRBJ1-2	13	.	TRBV12-3/TRBV12-4	.	TGTGCCAGCAGACTCAGCCCTAACTATGGCTACACCTTC	CASRLSPNYGYTF
TRBJ2-7	11	.	TRBV25-1	.	TGTGCCAGCACTGAAAAGTACGAGCAGTACTTC	CASTEKYEQYF
TRBJ1-1	14	.	TRBV18	.	TGTGCCAGCTCACGTGACAGGTTGAACACTGAAGCTTTCTTT	CASSRDRLNTEAFF
TRBJ1-3	14	once	TRBV7-2	.	TGTGCCAGCAGCTTAGGGAGCTCTGGAAACACCATATATTTT	CASSLGSSGNTIYF
TRBJ2-7	14	.	TRBV3-1/TRBV3-2	TRBD2	TGTGCCAGCAGCCAACTAGCGGGAGCCTACGAGCAGTACTTC	CASSQLAGAYEQYF
TRBJ1-2	15	.	TRBV11-2	.	TGTGCCAGCAGCTTAGCGGCCGGGACGCTCTATGGCTACACCTTC	CASSLAAGTLYGYTF
TRBJ1-5	17	few	TRBV15	.	TGTGCCACCAGCAGAGCTAAAGGCAGGCCGTCCAATCAGCCCCAGCATTTT	CATSRAKGRPSNQPQHF
TRBJ2-2	16	.	TRBV19	TRBD1	TGTGCCAGTAGTAGAAGACAGGGGGAGAACACCGGGGAGCTGTTTTTT	CASSRRQGENTGELFF
TRBJ2-1	12	.	TRBV5-1	TRBD2	TGCGCCAGCAGCTTGGAGCGGGAGGGGCAGTTCTTC	CASSLEREGQFF
TRBJ1-5	13	.	TRBV2	.	TGTGCCAGCAGTTACAGGGATGATCAGCCCCAGCATTTT	CASSYRDDQPQHF
TRBJ1-2	10	.	TRBV20-1	.	TGCAGTGAACAGAGGAATGGCTACACCTTC	CSEQRNGYTF
TRBJ2-1	17	.	TRBV21-1	.	TGTGCCAGCAGCCCAGTAGACAGGGAACCCGGGGACAATGAGCAGTTCTTC	CASSPVDREPGDNEQFF
TRBJ1-2	15	.	TRBV3-1/TRBV3-2	.	TGTGCCAGCAGCCAAGATGGGGGACCGGGGTATGGCTACACCTTC	CASSQDGGPGYGYTF